This is a list of T cell receptor beta chains from one sample in a study of T cell responses to AZD1222 COVID-19 vaccine. Here immunoSEQ multiplex PCR was the method, and the copy in TCRdb shows in-frame clones only, minus some. The table records more than 100,000 clones, 92% of them present only once. This material consisted of peripheral blood, taken 28 days after the second AZD1222 dose. The receptors derive from an adult who received the AZD1222 COVID-19 vaccine. CDR3s include the opening cysteine and the closing phenylalanine or tryptophan. A D gene is named only where the DNA matches it firmly. The size field is filled for only some rows; it gives once, few, many or a size class.

>-|TRBJ2-5|TRBV6-5|few
TGTGCCAGCAGTTACGGGGCAGGATTTTGGGAGACCCAGTACTTC
CASSYGAGFWETQYF
>TRBD1|TRBJ2-7|TRBV4-1|-
TGCGCCAGCAGCCAAGACCCGACCTTGACAGGGTCATACGAGCAGTACTTC
CASSQDPTLTGSYEQYF
>TRBD2|TRBJ2-3|TRBV2|-
TGTGCCAGCAAGATCGGGACTAGCGGGGTCACAGATACGCAGTATTTT
CASKIGTSGVTDTQYF
>TRBD2|TRBJ2-3|TRBV5-1|-
TGCGCCAGCAGCTTGGATAGCGGGGGGGCCGGGCGCACAGATACGCAGTATTTT
CASSLDSGGAGRTDTQYF
>-|TRBJ2-7|TRBV6-5|-
TGTGCCAGCAGTCCACCAGGCACTAAATACGAGCAGTACTTC
CASSPPGTKYEQYF
>TRBD1|TRBJ2-7|TRBV19|-
TGTGCCAGTAGTGTCAGAGCCGGGACAGGGAACTACGAGCAGTACTTC
CASSVRAGTGNYEQYF
>TRBD1|TRBJ1-1|TRBV3-1/TRBV3-2|-
TGTGCCAGCAGCCAGAAGGGGGCGGGTACTGAAGCTTTCTTT
CASSQKGAGTEAFF
>-|TRBJ2-1|TRBV7-8|-
TGTGCCAGCAGCCCCCGGGCCCACCTCAATGAGCAGTTCTTC
CASSPRAHLNEQFF
>TRBD1|TRBJ2-5|TRBV19|once
TGTGCCAGTAGTATGCCCGGTACAGGGGGCCTGGAGACCCAGTACTTC
CASSMPGTGGLETQYF
>TRBD1|TRBJ1-2|TRBV25-1|-
TGTGCCAGCAGTGGGGACAGGGGAAGGTTTGGCTACACCTTC
CASSGDRGRFGYTF
>TRBD1|TRBJ1-1|TRBV11-2|-
TGTGCCAGCAGCCCAGGGACAGGGTTGGGAGCTTTCTTT
CASSPGTGLGAFF
>TRBD1|TRBJ1-4|TRBV25-1|-
TGTGCCAGCGGAAGGGGGGACAGGGGGACTAATGAAAAACTGTTTTTT
CASGRGDRGTNEKLFF
>-|TRBJ2-2|TRBV4-2|-
TGTGCCAGCAGCCAAAGATCGACTGCACGAGGGCTAACCGGGGAGCTGTTTTTT
CASSQRSTARGLTGELFF
>-|TRBJ1-2|TRBV28|-
TGTGCCAGCAGTTTATGGGCGGGGGGCGCAAATGGCTACACCTTC
CASSLWAGGANGYTF
>TRBD1|TRBJ2-3|TRBV5-8|once
TGTGCCAGCGTACCTCGGGACAGAAAGATCCGCACAGATACGCAGTATTTT
CASVPRDRKIRTDTQYF
>TRBD1|TRBJ1-4|TRBV5-1|-
TGCGCCAGCAGTTCTCTTTTGACAGGGCGGGATGAAAAACTGTTTTTT
CASSSLLTGRDEKLFF
>-|TRBJ2-3|TRBV10-3|-
TGTGCCACCCAAGCTCCCGGGGGATCTAGCACAGATACGCAGTATTTT
CATQAPGGSSTDTQYF
>TRBD2|TRBJ2-3|TRBV5-1|-
TGCGCCAGCAGCTTGGCCTCAGCGGGGTATCCTGGGACGCAGTATTTT
CASSLASAGYPGTQYF
>-|TRBJ2-1|TRBV28|-
TGTGCCAGCATTCCCCCGAGCGGGCATGAGCAGTTCTTC
CASIPPSGHEQFF
>-|TRBJ1-2|TRBV3-1/TRBV3-2|-
TGTGCCAGCAGCCAAGGTTCAGGGGTTTATGGCTACACCTTC
CASSQGSGVYGYTF
>-|TRBJ1-4|TRBV28|-
TGTGCCAGCAGCTCCGGAGGGGAGAATGAAAAACTGTTTTTT
CASSSGGENEKLFF
>TRBD1|TRBJ2-1|TRBV3-1/TRBV3-2|-
TGTGCCAGCAGCCGGGACAGGGGTCGGGTAAATGAGCAGTTCTTC
CASSRDRGRVNEQFF
>TRBD1|TRBJ1-5|TRBV6-5|-
TGTGCCACCATGGGACAGGGTGCTAGCAATCAGCCCCAGCATTTT
CATMGQGASNQPQHF
>-|TRBJ1-1|TRBV2|-
TGTGCCAGCAGCCGACAGGTTGAGGGCACTGAAGCTTTCTTT
CASSRQVEGTEAFF
>TRBD1|TRBJ2-1|TRBV18|-
TGTGCCAGCTCACCTACAGGGGCGACCTACAATGAGCAGTTCTTC
CASSPTGATYNEQFF
>-|TRBJ1-2|TRBV19|-
TGTGCCAGTAGTATCGAGGGAGTCTATGGCTACACCTTC
CASSIEGVYGYTF
>TRBD2|TRBJ2-1|TRBV11-3|once
TGTGCCAGCAGCCCAAGCGGGGGGGAATACAATGAGCAGTTCTTC
CASSPSGGEYNEQFF
>-|TRBJ1-3|TRBV4-1|-
TGCGCCAGCAGCCAAGATGCAGCCCCGGGTGGAAACACCATATATTTT
CASSQDAAPGGNTIYF
>-|TRBJ1-2|TRBV24-1|-
TGTGCCACCAGTGATCCCCCTACTAACTATGGCTACACCTTC
CATSDPPTNYGYTF
>-|TRBJ2-2|TRBV6-6|-
TGTGCCAGCAGTCCGCTGACAGCAGCCGGGGAGCTGTTTTTT
CASSPLTAAGELFF
>-|TRBJ1-1|TRBV10-2|-
TGCGCCGCGAGGAGCCCCGGGGGGGGGAACACTGAAGCTTTCTTT
CAARSPGGGNTEAFF
>TRBD1|TRBJ1-5|TRBV28|-
TGTGCCAGCAGTTCCCCGGACAGGGACAATCAGCCCCAGCATTTT
CASSSPDRDNQPQHF
>-|TRBJ2-7|TRBV7-9|-
TGTGCCAGCAGCTTAGTTTTGGAACAGTACGAGCAGTACTTC
CASSLVLEQYEQYF
>TRBD1|TRBJ1-1|TRBV6-5|-
TGTGCCAGCAAAGGGACAGGGGATGAAGCTTTCTTT
CASKGTGDEAFF
>TRBD1|TRBJ1-1|TRBV12-3/TRBV12-4|-
TGTGCCAGCCGGGACAGGTCCCCAGGCGAAGCTTTCTTT
CASRDRSPGEAFF
>TRBD1|TRBJ1-5|TRBV28|-
TGTGCCAGTGGGACAGTCAATCAGCCCCAGCATTTT
CASGTVNQPQHF
>-|TRBJ2-6|TRBV19|-
TGTGCCAGTAGGCCGGCTGGGGCCAACGTCCTGACTTTC
CASRPAGANVLTF
>-|TRBJ2-1|TRBV5-1|-
TGCGCCAGCAGCTCGAGCGGTTCCTACAATGAGCAGTTCTTC
CASSSSGSYNEQFF
>-|TRBJ2-2|TRBV28|-
TGTGCCAGCAGTTTTACTACCGCGAACACCGGGGAGCTGTTTTTT
CASSFTTANTGELFF
>TRBD1|TRBJ1-4|TRBV5-1|-
TGCGCCAGCAGCTTGGTTATGGGACAGTACAATGAAAAACTGTTTTTT
CASSLVMGQYNEKLFF
>-|TRBJ1-4|TRBV3-1/TRBV3-2|few
TGTGCCAGCAGCCGGGACATAGCAACTAATGAAAAACTGTTTTTT
CASSRDIATNEKLFF
>-|TRBJ2-1|TRBV5-6|-
TGTGCCAGCAGCTTGGATTTGGGTGAAGTCGGCAATGAGCAGTTCTTC
CASSLDLGEVGNEQFF
>-|TRBJ1-2|TRBV18|-
TGTGCCAGCTCACCACTCGTCGACATAAACTATGGCTACACCTTC
CASSPLVDINYGYTF
>-|TRBJ2-5|TRBV6-1|-
TGTGCCAGCAGTGAGTTAGCCGGGGGACGGGGGGAGACCCAGTACTTC
CASSELAGGRGETQYF
>-|TRBJ2-3|TRBV7-8|-
TGTGCCAGCAGCTGGGGGAGGCTAGTCCCCCGCACAGATACGCAGTATTTT
CASSWGRLVPRTDTQYF
>-|TRBJ2-5|TRBV6-5|-
TGTGCCAGCACCGAACAAGGGCTGGCAGAGACCCAGTACTTC
CASTEQGLAETQYF
>-|TRBJ1-4|TRBV15|-
TGTGCCACCAGCAGAGTGAGTGAAAAACTGTTTTTT
CATSRVSEKLFF
>-|TRBJ1-4|TRBV7-9|once
TGTGCCAGCAGCTTAGCCGTGGGTAATGAAAAACTGTTTTTT
CASSLAVGNEKLFF
>TRBD1|TRBJ2-3|TRBV2|-
TGTGCCAGCAGTGGGGACAGGGTATCGACAGATACGCAGTATTTT
CASSGDRVSTDTQYF
>-|TRBJ1-5|TRBV19|-
TGTGCCACCCGGGGACTCCCGGGCAATCAGCCCCAGCATTTT
CATRGLPGNQPQHF
>-|TRBJ1-5|TRBV6-1|once
TGTGCCAGCAGTGAAGCACGCATGCCCCAGCATTTT
CASSEARMPQHF
>TRBD1|TRBJ2-5|TRBV3-1/TRBV3-2|-
TGTGCCAGCAGCCTTACAGGGGGCAGAGAGACCCAGTACTTC
CASSLTGGRETQYF
>-|TRBJ1-1|TRBV7-2|-
TGTGCCAGCAGCTTAAGAGGGAACACTGAAGCTTTCTTT
CASSLRGNTEAFF
>-|TRBJ1-1|TRBV28|-
TGTGCCAGCAGCCTCCCCCGCTCGGGGGTCTACACTGAAGCTTTCTTT
CASSLPRSGVYTEAFF
>-|TRBJ2-1|TRBV12-3/TRBV12-4|-
TGTGCCAGCAGCCCATCAATGGGTGTGGAGCAGTTCTTC
CASSPSMGVEQFF
>TRBD1|TRBJ1-3|TRBV6-1|-
TGTGCCAGCAGTCGGACAGGGACGGGAAACACCATATATTTT
CASSRTGTGNTIYF
>-|TRBJ2-7|TRBV6-2/TRBV6-3|-
TGTGCCAGCAGCCCGCAGCGGGGACAGAGGGTCGAGCAGTACTTC
CASSPQRGQRVEQYF
>-|TRBJ1-3|TRBV3-1/TRBV3-2|-
TGTGCCAGCAGCCGAGAAGGGGATGGTGGAAACACCATATATTTT
CASSREGDGGNTIYF
>-|TRBJ1-5|TRBV2|-
TGTGCCAGCAGGGCCCGGGACAATAGCAATCAGCCCCAGCATTTT
CASRARDNSNQPQHF
>-|TRBJ1-5|TRBV7-2|-
TGTGCCAGCAGCTTAGTTCCGGGAAACAATCAGCCCCAGCATTTT
CASSLVPGNNQPQHF